These 18 T cell receptor beta chains were sequenced from one sample in a study of shared clonotypes between healthy human individuals. Produced via immunoSEQ multiplex PCR; TCRdb's table is partial and in-frame only. The data show approximately 1.9 million clones, roughly 95% seen once. Naive CD8 populations comprised CD45RO-negative cells positively selected for CCR7, excluding terminally differentiated effector memory CD45RA+ cells. The sequencing input was naive CD8+ T cells from PBMCs. The source of these receptors is a man between 18 and 35 years old in good health. Some clones in this sample may be carry-over from other donors' samples.

This chain's CDR3 is CASSQGHTWREDNEQFF. CDR3 DNA: TGTGCCAGCAGCCAAGGCCATACGTGGCGGGAGGACAATGAGCAGTTCTTC. V is TRBV14 and J is TRBJ2-1; 8 bases map to TRBD2. The V and J ends lost 1 base and 5 bases, in that order; junction bases with no gene match: 10. Germline V gene lookup returns CDR1 SGHDN and CDR2 FVKESK. The CDR3 runs to 17 residues. Together with reference TRBV14 and TRBJ2-1, the CDR3 gives the full variable domain: EAGVTQFPSHSVIEKGQTVTLRCDPISGHDNLYWYRRVMGKEIKFLLHFVKESKQDESGMPNNRFLAERTGGTYSTLKVQPAELEDSGVYFCASSQGHTWREDNEQFFGPGTRLTVL.

This sequence joins TRBV9 and TRBJ2-7; TRBD2 might be the D (6 bases). With 0 bases removed from V and 2 bases from J, the gap between germline ends came to 18 bases. Germline-derived CDR1 and CDR2 are SGDLS and YYNGEE. This CDR3 contains 17 residues. CDR3 in amino acids: CASSVDRGTETTYEQYF. As DNA, the CDR3 is TGTGCCAGCAGCGTAGATCGGGGGACTGAGACCACCTACGAGCAGTACTTC.

The V gene is TRBV4-3, the J gene TRBJ2-6; D is uncertain. The V end lost 0 bases, the J end lost 4 bases, and 13 bases lay between the germline ends. In germline, CDR1 is LGHNA, CDR2 YSLEER. The CDR3 totals 17 residues. DNA for the CDR3: TGCGCCAGCAGCCAAGAGCTAAGGGTGCGCGGGGCCAACGTCCTGACTTTC. It translates to CASSQELRVRGANVLTF.

J is TRBJ2-1 and V is TRBV4-2, with TRBD1 matching 11 bases. The germline V gene encodes CDR1 LGHNA and CDR2 YNFKEQ. V gave up 3 bases and J gave up 8 bases; unmatched junction bases: 9. The CDR3 spans 16 residues. The CDR3 here is CASSQGRTGGTDEQFF. The CDR3 bases are TGTGCCAGCAGCCAGGGGAGGACAGGGGGCACCGATGAGCAGTTCTTC.

In this sample, this clone turned up once. This chain joins TRBV13 and TRBJ2-5; 11 bases are a match to TRBD2. This CDR3 comprises 16 residues. Germline V gives CDR1 PRHDT, CDR2 FYEKMQ (reference sequence). The V and J ends lost 5 bases and 0 bases, in that order; junction bases with no gene match: 5. CDR3 DNA: TGTGCCAGCAGCAATCGACTAGCGGGGTACCAAGAGACCCAGTACTTC. Its translation: CASSNRLAGYQETQYF.

The chain joins TRBV27 to TRBJ2-7; weak D call: TRBD1 (6 bases). With 5 bases removed from V and 3 bases from J, the gap between germline ends came to 14 bases. The CDR3 spans 14 residues. Per germline, CDR1 MNHEY and CDR2 SMNVEV (reference sequence). The CDR3 protein is CASSPDRFYYEQYF. For the CDR3, the DNA is TGTGCCAGCAGTCCCGACAGGTTTTACTACGAGCAGTACTTC.

The V call is TRBV29-1, the J call TRBJ2-7, with 9 bases matching TRBD1. J lost 6 bases, V lost 6 bases, and 18 bases had no gene match. The CDR3 extends over 16 amino acids. Germline V gives CDR1 SQVTM, CDR2 ANQGSEA. The DNA of the CDR3 is TGCAGCGTCAAACCCCGGGGACAGGGTGAGGCGGGCGAGCAGTACTTC. Its protein product is CSVKPRGQGEAGEQYF.

The chain has TRBV27 and TRBJ1-2, with a tentative D call TRBD1 (6 bases). Trimming pared 5 bases from V and 4 bases from J, leaving 20 bases between. This CDR3 has 16 amino acids. Germline CDR1 is MNHEY and CDR2 is SMNVEV (reference sequence). CDR3 residues: CASSGVNRAYPYGYTF. CDR3 nucleotide sequence: TGTGCCAGCAGTGGGGTCAACAGGGCTTATCCCTATGGCTACACCTTC.

This clone appeared once. Other DNA sequences in this sample translate to the same CDR3. This chain uses TRBV27 with TRBJ2-7; 7 bases are a match to TRBD1. Germline loops: CDR1 MNHEY, CDR2 SMNVEV (reference sequence). After removal of 6 bases from V and 4 bases from J, the junction contained 3 bases not matched to a gene. The CDR3 length is 12 residues. The CDR3 sequence: CASSRQGYEQYF. The DNA of the CDR3 is TGTGCCAGCAGCCGACAGGGATACGAGCAGTACTTC.

The chain combines TRBV28 with TRBJ2-7; no clear D. Trimming pared 4 bases from V and 4 bases from J, leaving 17 bases between. The CDR3 sequence is 15 residues long. CDR1 is MDHEN and CDR2 is SYDVKM in the germline V gene. CDR3 sequence: CASSSRLHDFYEQYF. The DNA of the CDR3 is TGTGCCAGCAGTTCTCGACTCCACGACTTTTACGAGCAGTACTTC.

The V gene is TRBV29-1, the J gene TRBJ2-1, with D hard to call. The CDR3 covers 12 residues. V was clipped by 8 bases and J by 3 bases, with 11 bases between them. In germline, CDR1 is SQVTM, CDR2 ANQGSEA. CDR3 amino acids: CSFASGYNEQFF. The CDR3 bases are TGCAGCTTTGCCTCGGGCTACAATGAGCAGTTCTTC.

This clone showed up just once. This sequence joins TRBV7-9 and TRBJ2-5, with TRBD2 as a possible D gene (6 bases). Germline CDR1 is SEHNR and CDR2 is FQNEAQ (reference sequence). CDR3 size: 14 residues. The V end lost 5 bases, the J end lost 4 bases, and 14 bases lay between the germline ends. CDR3 protein: CASSPSEGPETQYF. CDR3 bases: TGTGCCAGCAGCCCTAGCGAGGGCCCAGAGACCCAGTACTTC.

Details on this clone: Other DNA sequences in the same sample also yield this CDR3. This sequence joins TRBV7-9 and TRBJ2-5; maybe TRBD2 (6 bases). There are 13 residues in the CDR3. Germline assignment: CDR1 SEHNR and CDR2 FQNEAQ (reference sequence). Trimming shortened V by 6 bases and J by 2 bases, and 10 bases separated the two germline ends. CDR3 amino acids: CASSPGLQETQYF. CDR3 nucleotide sequence: TGTGCCAGCAGTCCGGGACTTCAAGAGACCCAGTACTTC.

V gene TRBV7-9 combines with J gene TRBJ2-2; 12 nucleotides match TRBD1. V lost 4 bases, J lost 3 bases, and 3 bases stayed unmatched. Looked up from germline, CDR1 is SEHNR and CDR2 is FQNEAQ (reference sequence). The CDR3 loop spans 16 amino acids. The CDR3 reads CASSSRDRGHTGELFF. Here the CDR3 DNA reads TGTGCCAGCAGCTCCCGGGACAGGGGGCACACCGGGGAGCTGTTTTTT.

This rearrangement joins TRBV5-5 to TRBJ2-2; D not certain. CDR3 length: 14 residues. Trimming stripped 4 bases from V and 2 bases from J, with 9 bases between. Looked up from germline, CDR1 is SGHKS and CDR2 is YYEKEE (reference sequence). The chain's CDR3 is CASSPRPNTGELFF. In DNA form, the CDR3 reads TGTGCCAGCAGCCCCCGTCCAAACACCGGGGAGCTGTTTTTT.

V gene TRBV11-2 combines with J gene TRBJ2-1; 7 bases map to TRBD1. V gave up 6 bases and J gave up 3 bases; unmatched junction bases: 5. The germline V gene encodes CDR1 SGHAT and CDR2 FQNNGV. The CDR3 extends over 14 amino acids. CDR3 in DNA: TGTGCCAGCAGGGGCAGGGGGTACTACAATGAGCAGTTCTTC. As protein: CASRGRGYYNEQFF.

On this clone: Within the sample, other DNA sequences also encode this same CDR3. The gene calls are TRBV6-5 and TRBJ2-3; the D gene is possibly TRBD1 (5 bases). Germline CDR1 is MNHEY and CDR2 is SVGAGI. V was shortened by 0 bases and J by 0 bases, with 10 bases between the two germline ends. This CDR3 is 16 amino acids long. CDR3 DNA: TGTGCCAGCAGTTACTCGGGGCAGGGAAGCACAGATACGCAGTATTTT. Amino acid sequence: CASSYSGQGSTDTQYF.

The count of this clone is one. V and J are TRBV28 and TRBJ2-5; 8 nucleotides line up with TRBD2. CDR1 MDHEN and CDR2 SYDVKM come from the germline V gene. With V trimmed by 2 bases and J by 4 bases, 9 bases remained unmatched. This CDR3 has 16 amino acids. This CDR3 reads CASSLRDGRVSETQYF. The CDR3 DNA reads TGTGCCAGCAGTTTAAGGGACGGGAGGGTTTCAGAGACCCAGTACTTC.